The 3 T cell receptor beta chains listed next were all sequenced from one sample in a study of identical twins. TCRdb re-called the 5' RACE reads through MiXCR, storing one row per CDR3 protein. The sample comprises some 900,000 distinct CDR3 sequences, 9% to 15% of which are singletons, and roughly 1.6% rests with the top ten. Another study also made use of these data, one on yellow fever vaccine responses in identical twins.

Sequencing input: PBMCs. These TCRs come from a woman younger than 30 in good health.

This clonotype was detected many times. The chain carries TRBV6-5 and TRBJ1-2; D is possibly TRBD1 (5 bases). CDR1 and CDR2 from the germline V gene are MNHEY and SVGAGI. The CDR3 spans 14 residues. The V and J ends lost 7 bases and 2 bases respectively, with 14 bases between them. The CDR3 loop reads CASTVLDSNYGYTF. In DNA form, the CDR3 reads TGTGCCAGCACCGTACTCGACAGCAACTATGGCTACACCTTC.

The V call is TRBV10-3, the J call TRBJ2-7; tentatively, D is TRBD1 (5 bases). CDR1 ENHRY and CDR2 SYGVKD come from the germline V gene. The CDR3 runs to 16 residues. With 3 bases removed from V and 5 bases from J, the gap between germline ends came to 20 bases. The CDR3 coding sequence is TGTGCCATCAGTGAAAGGTGGCAGGGAAGTCAACACGAGCAGTACTTC. It yields the protein CAISERWQGSQHEQYF.

The gene calls are TRBV10-3 and TRBJ2-7, with D maybe TRBD1 (5 bases). CDR1 is ENHRY and CDR2 is SYGVKD in the germline V gene. Trimming took off 2 bases at V and 6 bases at J, with 8 bases between the two ends. This CDR3 is 12 amino acids long. The CDR3 sequence is CAISEKGIEQYV. The CDR3 bases are TGTGCCATCAGTGAGAAGGGGATCGAGCAGTACGTC.